This T cell receptor beta chain stems from a study of chemoradiotherapy in HPV16-positive cancers. On the study more broadly: Candidate HPV-specific T-cell clones and common TCR motifs came from functional assays in a couple of HPV16-positive patients.

This clone has just one count. The antigen is not known. Study-level results: During treatment, candidate HPV-specific clones and E7-related motifs expanded in tumor.

The germline gives CDR1 LGHNA, CDR2 YNFKEQ. This CDR3 contains 14 residues. V was shortened by 4 bases and J by 6 bases, with 12 bases between the two germline ends. The method was immunoSEQ multiplex PCR; TCRdb's version includes in-frame clones alone and lacks a portion of them. The sample lists around 25,000 clones, roughly nine tenths occurring once. V gene TRBV4-2 combines with J gene TRBJ1-4, with a weak D call TRBD1 (5 bases). This TCR was recovered from a human donor with HPV-associated anogenital cancer. The source material was blood, sampled from a patient who underwent chemoradiotherapy. The CDR3 spells CASSPSQGDEKLFF. The CDR3 DNA reads TGTGCCAGCAGCCCAAGCCAGGGTGATGAAAAACTGTTTTTT.